These 27 T cell receptor beta chains were sequenced from one sample in a study of shared clonotypes between healthy human individuals. TCRdb keeps only in-frame clones here, not all; method: immunoSEQ multiplex PCR. The sample carries some 2,500,000 clones, 80% to 95% recorded once. The sample taken for sequencing was naive CD4+ T cells from PBMCs. Described subset: CD45RA+ positively selected. Receptors originate from a young man in good health. Some clones in this sample may be carry-over from other donors' samples.

This clone was picked up a small number of times. The chain carries TRBV9 and TRBJ1-3, with a weak D call TRBD1 (5 bases). V was pared by 4 bases and J by 7 bases, with 15 bases between. This CDR3 comprises 14 residues. Germline assignment: CDR1 SGDLS and CDR2 YYNGEE. CDR3 loop: CASSTSLGGNTIYF. The CDR3 DNA follows: TGTGCCAGCAGCACGTCCCTGGGGGGGAACACCATATATTTT.

J is TRBJ2-1 and V is TRBV11-2; 11 positions match TRBD2. This CDR3 is built from 15 residues. Trimming at V came to 5 bases and at J to 5 bases, leaving 5 bases not matched to a gene. CDR1 is SGHAT, CDR2 FQNNGV, per germline. The CDR3 spells CASSQGLAENNEQFF. The CDR3 bases are TGTGCCAGCAGCCAGGGACTAGCGGAGAACAATGAGCAGTTCTTC.

The CDR3 bases are TGTGCCAGTAGTATAGGCACCGGGGCTGGCTACACCTTC. This encodes CASSIGTGAGYTF. The rearrangement uses TRBV19 and TRBJ1-2, with D maybe TRBD1 (5 bases). Germline CDR1 LNHDA, CDR2 SQIVND (reference sequence). This CDR3 has 13 amino acids. V was shortened by 1 base and J by 7 bases, with 10 bases between the two germline ends.

The chain carries TRBV7-8 and TRBJ1-4; no clear D gene. Germline V gives CDR1 SGHVS, CDR2 FQNEAQ. V was pared by 0 bases and J by 6 bases, with 14 bases between. CDR3 length: 16 amino acids. In nucleotides, the CDR3 is TGTGCCAGCAGCTTAGCATTCCTTCAGACTGATGAAAAACTGTTTTTT. This gives the protein CASSLAFLQTDEKLFF.

V and J are TRBV27 and TRBJ2-6; no clear D. The CDR3 contains 13 residues. V shed 6 bases and J shed 2 bases, with 5 bases lying between them. From germline, CDR1 is MNHEY and CDR2 SMNVEV (reference sequence). This CDR3 reads CASRSTGANVLTF. The CDR3 bases are TGTGCCAGCAGGTCTACTGGGGCCAACGTCCTGACTTTC.

The chain uses TRBV28 and TRBJ2-7; D gene uncertain. This CDR3 is built from 13 residues. Germline CDR1 reads MDHEN; CDR2 reads SYDVKM. V was pared by 3 bases and J by 5 bases, with 11 bases between. This CDR3 is CASSLTGPNEQYF. In DNA form, the CDR3 reads TGTGCCAGCAGTTTGACGGGTCCTAACGAGCAGTACTTC.

The chain links TRBV18 to TRBJ1-5, with a tentative D call TRBD1 (5 bases). Deletions cut 6 bases from V and 7 bases from J, with 13 bases between. This CDR3 has 13 amino acids. The germline gives CDR1 KGHSH, CDR2 LQKENI. CDR3 sequence (DNA): TGTGCCAGCTCCGGGGGGGTCGACCAGCCCCAGCATTTT. It yields the protein CASSGGVDQPQHF.

The chain couples TRBV10-3 to TRBJ2-1; D gene ambiguous. Trimming pared 3 bases from V and 5 bases from J, leaving 8 bases between. This CDR3 comprises 13 residues. Per germline, CDR1 ENHRY and CDR2 SYGVKD. Here the CDR3 reads CAISDRTHNEQFF. The CDR3 bases are TGTGCCATCAGTGATAGAACTCACAATGAGCAGTTCTTC.

The chain employs TRBV28 and TRBJ2-7, with 9 bases identical to TRBD1. Germline trimming cut 6 bases from V and 0 bases from J; bases unmatched to any gene: 3. CDR1 is MDHEN and CDR2 is SYDVKM in the germline V gene. CDR3 length: 14 residues. The CDR3 sequence is CASRGTGISYEQYF. The CDR3 DNA reads as TGTGCCAGCAGGGGGACAGGGATCTCCTACGAGCAGTACTTC.

The gene calls are TRBV5-1 and TRBJ2-7; 8 nucleotides agree with TRBD1. From germline, CDR1 is SGHRS and CDR2 YFSETQ. J gave up 6 bases and V 0 bases, and 5 bases lay outside the gene matches. The CDR3 is 14 residues long. The CDR3 loop reads CASSLVGTGIEQYF. The CDR3 coding sequence is TGCGCCAGCAGCTTGGTAGGGACAGGAATCGAGCAGTACTTC. Using reference TRBV5-1 and TRBJ2-7 for the parts outside the CDR3, the full variable domain is KAGVTQTPRYLIKTRGQQVTLSCSPISGHRSVSWYQQTPGQGLQFLFEYFSETQRNKGNFPGRFSGRQFSNSRSEMNVSTLELGDSALYLCASSLVGTGIEQYFGPGTRLTVT.

Only one count was recorded for this clone. The genes are TRBV2 and TRBJ2-1, with 8 bases lining up with TRBD2. Germline trimming cut 7 bases from V and 3 bases from J; bases unmatched to any gene: 8. Germline loops: CDR1 SNHLY, CDR2 FYNNEI. The CDR3 contains 15 residues. CDR3 in amino acids: CASIRAGAGYNEQFF. The CDR3 nucleotides read TGTGCCAGCATCAGAGCGGGAGCTGGCTACAATGAGCAGTTCTTC.

The chain links TRBV5-4 to TRBJ2-1; the match to TRBD2 covers 7 bases. Germline lookup yields CDR1 SGHNT and CDR2 YYREEE (reference sequence). V trimming: 1 base; J trimming: 6 bases; junction bases outside the gene matches: 7. The CDR3 is 15 amino acids. The CDR3, as DNA: TGTGCCAGCAGCTTGTTGTCTAGCGGACTCAATGAGCAGTTCTTC. Protein sequence: CASSLLSSGLNEQFF.

The chain couples TRBV27 to TRBJ2-1; the match to TRBD2 covers 9 bases. The germline V gene encodes CDR1 MNHEY and CDR2 SMNVEV (reference sequence). The V and J ends lost 3 bases and 0 bases, in that order; junction bases with no gene match: 6. The CDR3 length is 17 residues. The CDR3 coding sequence is TGTGCCAGCAGTTTGTGGCTAGCGGGGCCCTCCTACAATGAGCAGTTCTTC. Translation gives CASSLWLAGPSYNEQFF.

The V call is TRBV11-2, the J call TRBJ1-4; TRBD1 aligns across 8 bases. The CDR3 sequence is 14 residues long. Germline V lookup: CDR1 SGHAT, CDR2 FQNNGV. Losses at the gene ends were 5 bases for V and 11 bases for J; bases not matched to a gene: 10. CDR3 sequence reads: CASSPDRGLGKLFF. CDR3 coding DNA: TGTGCCAGCAGCCCCGACAGGGGTTTAGGGAAACTGTTTTTT.

This clone was recorded once. Distinct nucleotide sequences in the sample also encode this CDR3. The chain uses TRBV5-1 and TRBJ2-7; TRBD1 aligns across 10 bases. The V gene's germline CDR1 is SGHRS and CDR2 YFSETQ. The J segment lost 6 bases and the V segment lost 1 base, leaving 1 base of the junction unmatched. The CDR3 is made up of 13 amino acids. CDR3 residues: CASSLRTGGEQYF. Written as DNA, the CDR3 is TGCGCCAGCAGCTTGCGGACAGGGGGCGAGCAGTACTTC. The entire variable domain, with the rest obtained from reference TRBV5-1 and TRBJ2-7, is as follows: KAGVTQTPRYLIKTRGQQVTLSCSPISGHRSVSWYQQTPGQGLQFLFEYFSETQRNKGNFPGRFSGRQFSNSRSEMNVSTLELGDSALYLCASSLRTGGEQYFGPGTRLTVT.

This chain connects TRBV6-1 to TRBJ1-2, with TRBD1 as a possible D gene (5 bases). This CDR3 is built from 13 residues. The V and J ends lost 2 bases and 6 bases respectively, with 10 bases between them. CDR1 MNHNS and CDR2 SASEGT come from the germline V gene. Here the CDR3 DNA reads TGTGCCAGCAGTGAACTCCAGGGAAATGGCTACACCTTC. Its translation: CASSELQGNGYTF.

The CDR3 bases are TGTGCCAGCAGCTCCCAGCGGGGAGGAGGCTACGAGCAGTACTTC. It codes for CASSSQRGGGYEQYF. V usage is TRBV7-9 and J usage is TRBJ2-7, with 7 bases matching TRBD2. The CDR3 runs to 15 residues. J was trimmed by 3 bases and V by 4 bases; bases with no gene match: 9. Germline V gene data show CDR1 as SEHNR and CDR2 as FQNEAQ (reference sequence).

The chain employs TRBV7-9 and TRBJ1-5; no firm D call. V lost 1 base, J lost 2 bases, and 9 bases lay in between. CDR1 and CDR2 (germline): SEHNR, FQNEAQ (reference sequence). This CDR3 has 15 amino acids. This CDR3 reads CASSLDSGGNQPQHF. CDR3 DNA sequence: TGTGCCAGCAGCTTAGACTCCGGTGGCAATCAGCCCCAGCATTTT.

The chain couples TRBV10-3 to TRBJ2-2, with 12 bases identical to TRBD2. Germline-derived CDR1 and CDR2 are ENHRY and SYGVKD. The CDR3 spans 17 residues. Trimming removed 6 bases from V and 6 bases from J; junction bases left unmatched: 11. CDR3 sequence reads: CAISHMLAGGRPGELFF. As DNA, the CDR3 is TGTGCCATCAGCCACATGCTAGCGGGAGGGCGACCCGGGGAGCTGTTTTTT.

The chain joins TRBV5-6 to TRBJ2-3; D may match TRBD1 or TRBD2 (6 bases each). Germline CDR1 and CDR2: SGHDT and YYEEEE. V was clipped by 3 bases and J by 5 bases, with 16 bases between them. The CDR3 is 15 residues long. Here the CDR3 DNA reads TGTGCCAGCAGCTCGAATGGGGGGCGCGGAGATACGCAGTATTTT. Protein: CASSSNGGRGDTQYF.

In the case of this clone: Other DNA sequences from this sample encode an identical CDR3 as well. The rearrangement uses TRBV29-1 and TRBJ2-5, with TRBD2 as a possible D gene (6 bases). CDR1 is SQVTM, CDR2 ANQGSEA, per germline. The CDR3 sequence is 12 residues long. The V gene lost 4 bases and the J gene lost 5 bases, with 11 bases spanning the gap. The CDR3, as DNA: TGCAGCGTTGGAGGGACTTACGAGACCCAGTACTTC. This codes for CSVGGTYETQYF. The whole variable domain, filled in from reference TRBV29-1 and TRBJ2-5, reads SAVISQKPSRDICQRGTSLTIQCQVDSQVTMMFWYRQQPGQSLTLIATANQGSEATYESGFVIDKFPISRPNLTFSTLTVSNMSPEDSSIYLCSVGGTYETQYFGPGTRLLVL.

The chain is built from TRBV19 and TRBJ2-6, with D unclear. The germline CDR1 and CDR2 sequences are LNHDA and SQIVND (reference sequence). Trimming stripped 1 base from V and 0 bases from J, with 7 bases between. The CDR3 spans 16 residues. CDR3 nucleotide sequence: TGTGCCAGTAGTATAGCGAAGTTCTCTGGGGCCAACGTCCTGACTTTC. Its protein product is CASSIAKFSGANVLTF. The variable domain in full, with the rest retrieved from reference TRBV19 and TRBJ2-6, is DGGITQSPKYLFRKEGQNVTLSCEQNLNHDAMYWYRQDPGQGLRLIYYSQIVNDFQKGDIAEGYSVSREKKESFPLTVTSAQKNPTAFYLCASSIAKFSGANVLTFGAGSRLTVL.

The chain carries TRBV6-6 and TRBJ2-7; 14 bases agree with TRBD2. V lost 6 bases to trimming and J lost 5 bases; unmatched junction nucleotides: 6. The CDR3 runs to 15 residues. In germline, CDR1 is MNHNY, CDR2 SVGAGI (reference sequence). As DNA, the CDR3 is TGTGCCAGCAGAGGACTAGCGGGAGGATCGGACGAGCAGTACTTC. It is translated as CASRGLAGGSDEQYF.

The CDR3 loop reads CASSEKGARRETQYF. The CDR3 DNA is TGCGCCAGCAGCGAAAAGGGGGCGCGGCGAGAGACCCAGTACTTC. This chain joins TRBV5-1 and TRBJ2-5; 7 nucleotides line up with TRBD1. Looked up from germline, CDR1 is SGHRS and CDR2 is YFSETQ. The CDR3 is made up of 15 amino acids. The V gene end was trimmed by 4 bases and the J gene end by 4 bases; junction bases not matched to a gene: 10.

J is TRBJ1-1 and V is TRBV19, with D hard to call. Germline CDR1 is LNHDA and CDR2 is SQIVND (reference sequence). Trimming removed 3 bases from V and 1 base from J, with 9 bases in between. The CDR3 loop spans 14 amino acids. The CDR3 region is CASSILDWNTEAFF. The DNA for the CDR3 is TGTGCCAGTAGTATTCTGGACTGGAACACTGAAGCTTTCTTT. The full variable domain, rest sourced from reference TRBV19 and TRBJ1-1, is DGGITQSPKYLFRKEGQNVTLSCEQNLNHDAMYWYRQDPGQGLRLIYYSQIVNDFQKGDIAEGYSVSREKKESFPLTVTSAQKNPTAFYLCASSILDWNTEAFFGQGTRLTVV.

This clone was counted once. The chain uses TRBV4-1 and TRBJ2-7; D not resolved. The germline V and J ends were trimmed by 3 bases and 2 bases, with 11 bases remaining between them. Per the germline V gene, CDR1 is MGHRA and CDR2 is YSYEKL. The CDR3 is made up of 14 amino acids. The CDR3: CASSHPDRTYEQYF. The DNA for the CDR3 is TGCGCCAGCAGCCATCCTGACCGTACCTACGAGCAGTACTTC.

To note about this clone: The sample has other DNA sequences that encode this CDR3 too. The V gene is TRBV29-1, the J gene TRBJ2-2; 16 bases align to TRBD2. The CDR3 has 17 amino acids. The germline CDR1 and CDR2 sequences are SQVTM and ANQGSEA. V trimming: 6 bases; J trimming: 4 bases; junction bases outside the gene matches: 8. CDR3 amino acids: CSVGGLAGGPGTGELFF. CDR3 nucleotides: TGCAGCGTCGGGGGACTAGCGGGAGGGCCGGGCACCGGGGAGCTGTTTTTT.